The 23 T cell receptor beta chains in this list originate from one sample, sequenced in a study of response to subunit inactivated influenza vaccine. TCRdb used MiXCR to reprocess the RT-PCR reads, holding one entry per CDR3 protein. The data hold approximately 310,000 distinct CDR3 sequences, with 20% to 25% observed a single time. Sequenced material: PBMCs from blood, taken less than 22 months after vaccination. Source of these receptors: a man aged 50-75 years who received an inactivated influenza vaccine.

This clonotype was counted only a few times. The chain is built from TRBV12-3 or TRBV12-4 and TRBJ2-2; D possibly uses TRBD1 or TRBD2 (6 bases each). V lost 3 bases and J lost 4, with 12 bases in between. This CDR3 is built from 15 residues. DNA for the CDR3: TGTGCCAGCAGTTTTAGGGGGGCTGGCACCGGGGAGCTGTTTTTT. Translation: CASSFRGAGTGELFF.

This clonotype has just one count. This sequence joins TRBV20-1 and TRBJ2-7, with D unclear. The CDR3 runs 17 residues. Trimming took off 3 bases at V and 1 base at J, with 22 bases between the two ends. Germline V gives CDR1 DFQATT, CDR2 SNEGSKA (reference sequence). CDR3 coding DNA: TGCAGTGCTAGCTCCCCAAAAGTCGGGCATCTTTCCTACGAGCAGTACTTC. This codes for CSASSPKVGHLSYEQYF.

This clonotype was counted only a few times. The chain uses TRBV27 and TRBJ1-2, with D maybe TRBD1 (6 bases). Trimming removed 6 bases at V and 7 bases at J, with 15 bases between. This CDR3 has 13 residues. The germline CDR1 and CDR2 sequences are MNHEY and SMNVEV (reference sequence). CDR3 protein: CASRPGGLGGYTF. CDR3 nucleotides: TGTGCCAGCAGACCCGGGGGCCTGGGTGGCTACACCTTC.

The chain joins TRBV28 to TRBJ1-5, with unresolved D. Trimming pared 3 bases from V and 3 bases from J, leaving 9 bases between. Germline loops: CDR1 MDHEN, CDR2 SYDVKM. The CDR3 runs to 14 residues. This CDR3 is CASSFLGINQPQHF. For the CDR3, the DNA is TGTGCCAGCAGTTTTCTGGGGATCAATCAGCCCCAGCATTTT.

The chain employs TRBV20-1 and TRBJ1-2; a weak D match, TRBD1 (5 bases). Germline V gives CDR1 DFQATT, CDR2 SNEGSKA (reference sequence). V lost 5 bases and J 5 bases, leaving 15 bases between the germline ends. The length of the CDR3 is 13 residues. CDR3 DNA sequence: TGCAGTGCTCTTCTAGGGGCTGAGTATGGCTACACCTTC. Protein product: CSALLGAEYGYTF.

V is TRBV12-3 or TRBV12-4 and J is TRBJ1-2, with D hard to call. This CDR3 has 13 residues. Trimming stripped 6 bases from V and 6 bases from J, with 14 bases between. The CDR3 DNA sequence: TGTGCCAGCAGGAAAGACCCTTCCCATGGCTACACCTTC. This gives the protein CASRKDPSHGYTF.

This chain uses TRBV27 with TRBJ2-7; 12 bases agree with TRBD2. Germline V gene sequence: CDR1 MNHEY, CDR2 SMNVEV (reference sequence). The CDR3 sequence is 15 residues long. V trimming: 6 bases; J trimming: 1 base; junction bases outside the gene matches: 4. CDR3 bases: TGTGCCAGCAGGCTGGGACTAGCGGGTTCCTACGAGCAGTACTTC. This encodes CASRLGLAGSYEQYF.

The V and J genes are TRBV30 and TRBJ2-3; unclear D gene. This CDR3 is built from 15 residues. The germline V gene has CDR1 GTSNPN and CDR2 SVGIG (reference sequence). The germline V and J ends were trimmed by 2 bases and 9 bases, with 21 bases remaining between them. The CDR3 protein is CAWSPGPYSQITQYF. CDR3 coding DNA: TGTGCCTGGAGTCCCGGACCCTACTCACAGATAACGCAGTATTTT.

V and J are TRBV4-1 and TRBJ1-2; no firm D call. V dropped 0 bases and J dropped 0 bases, with 8 bases sitting between them. Germline V gene lookup returns CDR1 MGHRA and CDR2 YSYEKL. There are 15 residues in the CDR3. CDR3 bases: TGCGCCAGCAGCCAAGAGCAGCTTTCTAACTATGGCTACACCTTC. It encodes CASSQEQLSNYGYTF.

This chain joins TRBV20-1 and TRBJ1-1; unclear D gene. The V gene's germline CDR1 is DFQATT and CDR2 SNEGSKA (reference sequence). CDR3 length equals 15 residues. Trimming took off 6 bases at V and 0 bases at J, with 17 bases between the two ends. The CDR3 region is CSAPGPGRLNTEAFF. CDR3 DNA: TGCAGTGCCCCTGGGCCCGGCCGCTTGAACACTGAAGCTTTCTTT.

This clonotype turned up a few times. This rearrangement joins TRBV5-1 to TRBJ2-7; 9 bases line up with TRBD1. Germline CDR1 SGHRS, CDR2 YFSETQ. The CDR3 has 14 amino acids. Germline trimming cut 8 bases from V and 3 bases from J; bases unmatched to any gene: 9. DNA of the CDR3: TGCGCCAGTTCAGCGACAGGGGGTTACTACGAGCAGTACTTC. Residues: CASSATGGYYEQYF.

This clonotype was detected only a few times. V gene TRBV18 combines with J gene TRBJ2-7, with 7 bases identical to TRBD2. V gave up 4 bases and J gave up 2 bases; unmatched junction bases: 8. This CDR3 is 15 amino acids long. Germline V gives CDR1 KGHSH, CDR2 LQKENI. CDR3 amino acids: CASSLSGTTPYEQYF. CDR3 in DNA: TGTGCCAGCTCACTAAGCGGGACTACCCCCTACGAGCAGTACTTC.

This clonotype was seen a handful of times. This chain uses TRBV25-1 with TRBJ1-1; perhaps TRBD1 as D (6 bases). The CDR3 runs 14 residues. Trimming stripped 2 bases from V and 6 bases from J, with 13 bases between. Germline V gene lookup returns CDR1 MGHDK and CDR2 SYGVNS. CDR3 in DNA: TGTGCCAGCAGTGAACTCAGGGGAGGCCCTGAAGCTTTCTTT. Translated: CASSELRGGPEAFF.

The chain carries TRBV11-2 and TRBJ1-1; D may be TRBD1 (5 bases). Trimming took off 5 bases at V and 1 base at J, with 14 bases between the two ends. This CDR3 has 15 amino acids. CDR1 and CDR2 (germline): SGHAT, FQNNGV. CDR3 in DNA: TGTGCCAGCAGCCCCCCCGGGGGGAAGAACACTGAAGCTTTCTTT. Translated: CASSPPGGKNTEAFF.

The chain recombines TRBV5-1 with TRBJ2-2, with 7 bases fitting TRBD2. Looked up from germline, CDR1 is SGHRS and CDR2 is YFSETQ. With 1 base clipped from V and 2 bases from J, the junction kept 11 bases outside the gene matches. This CDR3 region has 18 residues. DNA for the CDR3: TGCGCCAGCAGCTTGAGCCGGGCTAGCGGACCCAACACCGGGGAGCTGTTTTTT. This translates into CASSLSRASGPNTGELFF.

This clonotype was seen a few times. The CDR3 nucleotides are TGTGCCAGCAGCTTCACGGGGGTCGGCAATCAGCCCCAGCATTTT. This codes for CASSFTGVGNQPQHF. V and J are TRBV7-2 and TRBJ1-5; TRBD1 is a possible D gene (5 bases). From germline, CDR1 is SGHTA and CDR2 FQGNSA. This CDR3 contains 15 residues. Trimming took 3 bases from V and 2 from J, leaving 11 bases between them.

V is TRBV6-5 and J is TRBJ2-2, with D hard to call. The ends were cut back, 3 bases at V and 6 bases at J, with 5 bases in the middle. This CDR3 has 12 amino acids. Germline V gives CDR1 MNHEY, CDR2 SVGAGI. CDR3 sequence (DNA): TGTGCCAGCAGTTATAGGTCCGGGGAGCTGTTTTTT. Translation gives CASSYRSGELFF.

The rearrangement joins TRBV9 to TRBJ1-3; no reliable D call. V shed 2 bases and J shed 0 bases, with 12 bases lying between them. This CDR3 contains 16 residues. In germline, CDR1 is SGDLS, CDR2 YYNGEE. The CDR3 DNA reads TGTGCCAGCAGCGTGGACGTACTCCCCTCTGGAAACACCATATATTTT. Its protein is CASSVDVLPSGNTIYF.

The chain combines TRBV19 with TRBJ1-5; D might be TRBD1 (6 bases). V was trimmed by 7 bases and J by 1 base, leaving 23 bases between them. This CDR3 is 18 amino acids long. Germline lookup yields CDR1 LNHDA and CDR2 SQIVND (reference sequence). The CDR3 here is CASIGGGMGARSNQPQHF. CDR3 bases: TGTGCCAGTATAGGAGGGGGGATGGGGGCGCGGAGCAATCAGCCCCAGCATTTT.

The genes are TRBV12-3 or TRBV12-4 and TRBJ2-1; TRBD2 is a possible D gene (5 bases). Trimming shortened V by 7 bases and J by 1 base, and 8 bases separated the two germline ends. CDR3 length: 13 residues. The CDR3 coding sequence is TGTGCCAGCACCTCGGGGTCCTACAATGAGCAGTTCTTC. It encodes CASTSGSYNEQFF.

This sequence joins TRBV24-1 and TRBJ1-1; the D gene is possibly TRBD1 (5 bases). CDR1 and CDR2 (germline): KGHDR, SFDVKD. V gave up 4 bases and J gave up 6 bases, with 11 bases separating them. There are 13 residues in the CDR3. CDR3 nucleotide sequence: TGTGCCACCAGTGAGGGGGGGGGATCTGAAGCTTTCTTT. Amino acid sequence: CATSEGGGSEAFF.

The chain recombines TRBV7-2 with TRBJ1-2; D is unresolved. V lost 0 bases, J lost 4 bases, and 9 bases lay in between. The CDR3 is 14 amino acids. The germline V gene has CDR1 SGHTA and CDR2 FQGNSA. As DNA, the CDR3 is TGTGCCAGCAGCTTAGCAGCCCTGCTCTATGGCTACACCTTC. Residues: CASSLAALLYGYTF.

This clonotype was detected only a few times. The V and J genes are TRBV14 and TRBJ2-5, with 7 bases matching TRBD2. The ends lost 10 bases at V and 0 bases at J; junction bases unmatched: 5. Germline V gene lookup returns CDR1 SGHDN and CDR2 FVKESK. CDR3 length: 13 residues. The CDR3 loop reads CATKAGNQETQYF. DNA of the CDR3: TGTGCCACCAAAGCGGGAAACCAAGAGACCCAGTACTTC.